This is a list of T cell receptor beta chains from one sample in a study of shared clonotypes between healthy human individuals. Sequencing used immunoSEQ multiplex PCR; TCRdb keeps in-frame clones, though not all of them. The data contain hundreds of thousands of clones, around 78% of them singletons. Sequenced: PBMCs. These receptors all come from a woman in her thirties or forties in good health. Some clones in this sample may be carry-over from other donors' samples. Each CDR3 is given with its conserved first and last residue. The D gene is left open where the match is weak. The size field is filled for only some rows; it gives once, few, many or a size class.

>12|-|TRBJ2-7|TRBV28|-
TGTGCCAGCAGTTTAAGGGAGCGCACGCGGTACTTC
CASSLRERTRYF
>14|-|TRBJ2-3|TRBV7-3|-
TGTGCCAGCAGCTCCCAGGCTGGAACAGATACGCAGTATTTT
CASSSQAGTDTQYF
>15|-|TRBJ2-1|TRBV7-3|TRBD2
TGTGCCAGCAGCGAGGGGACTAGCGCGTACAATGAGCAGTTCTTC
CASSEGTSAYNEQFF
>15|-|TRBJ2-7|TRBV9|TRBD1
TGTGCCAGCAGCGTAGGAGGGACAGGGACCTACGAGCAGTACTTC
CASSVGGTGTYEQYF
>17|-|TRBJ2-3|TRBV14|TRBD2
TGTGCCAGCAGCCAAGATCTAGCGGGAGCTTCCACAGATACGCAGTATTTT
CASSQDLAGASTDTQYF
>14|once|TRBJ2-1|TRBV28|-
TGTGCCAGCCACGCAGGGTCGCGGTACAATGAGCAGTTCTTC
CASHAGSRYNEQFF
>15|-|TRBJ2-5|TRBV4-2|-
TGTGCCAGCAGCCAAGATTGGACATACCAAGAGACCCAGTACTTC
CASSQDWTYQETQYF
>15|many|TRBJ2-3|TRBV6-4|-
TGTGCCAGCAGTGACTCGGTAGGCAGCACAGATACGCAGTATTTT
CASSDSVGSTDTQYF
>15|-|TRBJ2-7|TRBV6-1|-
TGTGCCAGCAGTGATTGGGTAGCGGTCTCCTACGAGCAGTACTTC
CASSDWVAVSYEQYF
>16|-|TRBJ2-7|TRBV7-9|-
TGTGCCAGCAGCTTAGCATGGAGCTCTTTGGTTTACGAGCAGTACTTC
CASSLAWSSLVYEQYF
>15|-|TRBJ2-5|TRBV7-2|-
TGTGCCAGCAGCTTAGTTGTCGCAGGCCAAGAGACCCAGTACTTC
CASSLVVAGQETQYF
>14|-|TRBJ1-3|TRBV21-1|-
TGTGCCAGCAGCAAAGAGGTGGCAGGATACACCATATATTTT
CASSKEVAGYTIYF
>16|-|TRBJ1-4|TRBV9|-
TGTGCCAGCAGCGTAGCTGGGGCAGCTTTTAATGAAAAACTGTTTTTT
CASSVAGAAFNEKLFF
>15|-|TRBJ1-1|TRBV18|TRBD1
TGTGCCAGCTCACCATTTGGGACAGGGAACACTGAAGCTTTCTTT
CASSPFGTGNTEAFF
>18|-|TRBJ1-3|TRBV19|-
TGTGCCAGTAGTATAGATCCGGGACACCTTGACTCTGGAAACACCATATATTTT
CASSIDPGHLDSGNTIYF
>15|few|TRBJ1-3|TRBV4-1|TRBD1
TGCGCCAGCAGCCGCATACAGGGGGGCGGAAACACCATATATTTT
CASSRIQGGGNTIYF
>11|once|TRBJ2-7|TRBV5-5|-
TGTGCCAGCAGCCGCGACTACGAGCAGTACTTC
CASSRDYEQYF
>13|-|TRBJ1-1|TRBV5-1|-
TGCGCCAGCAGCCGGACAGTGAACACTGAAGCTTTCTTT
CASSRTVNTEAFF
>16|-|TRBJ2-5|TRBV10-2|-
TGCGCCAGCAGTGAGGCCTCCCCTGAAGGGGGGGAGACCCAGTACTTC
CASSEASPEGGETQYF
>13|-|TRBJ1-2|TRBV7-2|-
TGTGCCAGCAGCTTAGCCGAGGGCCTCGGCTACACCTTC
CASSLAEGLGYTF
>17|-|TRBJ2-1|TRBV11-1|TRBD2
TGTGCCAGCAGCCCACGACCCAGCGGGAGGTTCTACAATGAGCAGTTCTTC
CASSPRPSGRFYNEQFF
>15|-|TRBJ2-5|TRBV4-3|-
TGCGCCAGCAGCCAACTAGGCGGTGAACAAGAGACCCAGTACTTC
CASSQLGGEQETQYF
>14|-|TRBJ2-1|TRBV30|TRBD2
TGTGCCTGGAGGCGCCTAGCGGGAAACAATGAGCAGTTCTTC
CAWRRLAGNNEQFF
>18|-|TRBJ2-6|TRBV5-1|TRBD1
TGCGCCAGCAGCTTAGCGACAGGGGGTTTATCTGGGGCCAACGTCCTGACTTTC
CASSLATGGLSGANVLTF
>14|once|TRBJ1-4|TRBV7-9|-
TGTGCCAGCAGCTTGATGTACATTAATGAAAAACTGTTTTTT
CASSLMYINEKLFF
>12|-|TRBJ2-3|TRBV2|-
TGTGCCAGCGGGGGGGGCGTGGATACGCAGTATTTT
CASGGGVDTQYF
>13|-|TRBJ2-7|TRBV28|-
TGTGCCAGCAGTTTTCCCTTGTCCTACGAGCAGTACTTC
CASSFPLSYEQYF
>16|once|TRBJ1-3|TRBV5-1|-
TGCGCCAGCAGCTTGGTCCCACGGAACTTTGGAAACACCATATATTTT
CASSLVPRNFGNTIYF
>13|-|TRBJ2-7|TRBV7-3|-
TGTGCCAGCAGCTTAGGAGGGGGGTTAGAGCAGTACTTC
CASSLGGGLEQYF
>15|-|TRBJ2-7|TRBV7-6|-
TGTGCCAGCAGCTGGGGACCTCTCCCCTCCTACGAGCAGTACTTC
CASSWGPLPSYEQYF
>16|-|TRBJ1-4|TRBV6-1|-
TGTGCCAGCAGTGCCTACTCGGTCCACATAGCCGAAAAACTGTTTTTT
CASSAYSVHIAEKLFF
>15|-|TRBJ1-3|TRBV11-2|-
TGTGCCAGCAGCCTAGGGGGTTACTCTGGAAACACCATATATTTT
CASSLGGYSGNTIYF
>15|-|TRBJ2-1|TRBV27|-
TGTGCCAGCAGAACGAAGGCCTATGGGTACAATGAGCAGTTCTTC
CASRTKAYGYNEQFF
>16|-|TRBJ2-7|TRBV5-1|TRBD1
TGCGCCAGCAGCTCAGAGGGGGACAGGCGCTACTACGAGCAGTACTTC
CASSSEGDRRYYEQYF
>14|few|TRBJ1-2|TRBV18|-
TGTGCCAGCTCACCCGGCGGCGAGGGGTATGGCTACACCTTC
CASSPGGEGYGYTF
>14|-|TRBJ1-3|TRBV30|-
TGTGCCTGGAGTGCGGGGGTTAATGGAAACACCATATATTTT
CAWSAGVNGNTIYF
>14|-|TRBJ2-3|TRBV5-8|-
TGTGCCAGCCCGAATAACCTCCGGGGCGATACGCAGTATTTT
CASPNNLRGDTQYF
>13|-|TRBJ2-3|TRBV7-3|-
TGTGCCAGCAGCCCTCACCAGGCGAATACGCAGTATTTT
CASSPHQANTQYF
>12|many|TRBJ2-7|TRBV5-1|-
TGCGCCAGCAGCTTGGAGGCTCACGAGCAGTACTTC
CASSLEAHEQYF
>12|-|TRBJ2-7|TRBV2|TRBD1
TGTGCCAGCAGCGCGGACAGGGGCGAGCAGTACTTC
CASSADRGEQYF
>16|once|TRBJ2-1|TRBV4-3|TRBD2
TGCGCCAGCAGCCAAGATGCGGGAGGGGACTACAATGAGCAGTTCTTC
CASSQDAGGDYNEQFF
>15|-|TRBJ2-7|TRBV19|TRBD1
TGTGCCAGTAGTATGCAACCGGGACAGGGATACGAGCAGTACTTC
CASSMQPGQGYEQYF